The 32 T cell receptor beta chains given below trace back to one sample, sequenced in a study of cytomegalovirus exposure and HLA in healthy donors. Clones were sequenced by immunoSEQ multiplex PCR, and TCRdb holds only the in-frame ones, with some missing. The table records about 150,000 clones, just under 85% of them present only once. The sequencing sample was made of PBMCs. The source is a man aged 25-45 years in good health and CMV-seropositive.

This chain joins TRBV9 and TRBJ2-3, with 9 bases lining up with TRBD2. Germline assignment: CDR1 SGDLS and CDR2 YYNGEE. Trimming removed 7 bases from V and 0 bases from J; junction bases left unmatched: 6. CDR3 length equals 15 residues. The CDR3 nucleotides read TGTGCCAGCGCTTGGAGCGGGGGGAGCACAGATACGCAGTATTTT. Encoded protein: CASAWSGGSTDTQYF.

The chain combines TRBV5-4 with TRBJ1-2, with 10 bases identical to TRBD1. Germline V gene data show CDR1 as SGHNT and CDR2 as YYREEE (reference sequence). J lost 4 bases, V lost 4 bases, and 4 bases had no gene match. This CDR3 is 14 amino acids long. This CDR3 reads CASSPTGGGYGYTF. Here the CDR3 DNA reads TGTGCCAGCAGCCCGACAGGGGGCGGCTATGGCTACACCTTC. The whole variable domain, remainder taken from reference TRBV5-4 and TRBJ1-2, is ETGVTQSPTHLIKTRGQQVTLRCSSQSGHNTVSWYQQALGQGPQFIFQYYREEENGRGNFPPRFSGLQFPNYSSELNVNALELDDSALYLCASSPTGGGYGYTFGSGTRLTVV.

The CDR3 reads CASSESRVAGNTIYF. CDR3 in DNA: TGTGCCAGCAGTGAAAGCAGGGTGGCTGGAAACACCATATATTTT. This chain connects TRBV6-1 to TRBJ1-3; TRBD1 is a possible D gene (5 bases). Germline values: CDR1 MNHNS, CDR2 SASEGT. The CDR3 length is 15 residues. Trimming stripped 2 bases from V and 2 bases from J, with 10 bases between.

The chain combines TRBV6-5 with TRBJ2-7, with D possibly TRBD2 on 7 matching bases. V was trimmed by 6 bases and J by 2 bases, leaving 14 bases between them. Germline lookup yields CDR1 MNHEY and CDR2 SVGAGI. CDR3 length: 14 amino acids. CDR3 loop: CASRVGGAPYEQYF. In nucleotides, the CDR3 is TGTGCCAGCAGGGTGGGGGGGGCCCCCTACGAGCAGTACTTC.

The V call is TRBV11-2, the J call TRBJ2-1; D unclear. The CDR3 spans 14 residues. From germline, CDR1 is SGHAT and CDR2 FQNNGV. V dropped 1 base and J dropped 9 bases, with 13 bases sitting between them. CDR3: CASSLVIGYAEQFF. CDR3 nucleotides: TGTGCCAGCAGCTTAGTCATCGGGTATGCTGAGCAGTTCTTC.

The V and J genes are TRBV9 and TRBJ2-5; 10 positions match TRBD2. Germline values: CDR1 SGDLS, CDR2 YYNGEE. The CDR3 has 16 residues. J lost 4 bases, V lost 7 bases, and 13 bases had no gene match. CDR3 nucleotide sequence: TGTGCCAGCTCCTTAGGGAGTAGCGGGGGGTCAGAGACCCAGTACTTC. This encodes CASSLGSSGGSETQYF.

A single count supports this clone. V and J are TRBV25-1 and TRBJ2-5, with 9 bases fitting TRBD2. J gave up 2 bases and V 1 base, and 2 bases lay outside the gene matches. The CDR3 has 15 amino acids. Germline V gives CDR1 MGHDK, CDR2 SYGVNS. CDR3 residues: CASSEWRGGQETQYF. CDR3 nucleotide sequence: TGTGCCAGCAGTGAATGGCGGGGGGGACAAGAGACCCAGTACTTC.

The rearrangement joins TRBV7-2 to TRBJ1-1; 7 nucleotides align to TRBD1. The V segment lost 0 bases and the J segment 7 bases; nucleotides outside the gene matches: 8. Looked up from germline, CDR1 is SGHTA and CDR2 is FQGNSA. This CDR3 is built from 15 residues. This CDR3 reads CASSLARIRGNEAFF. Here the CDR3 DNA reads TGTGCCAGCAGCTTAGCCCGGATCAGGGGGAATGAAGCTTTCTTT. Based on the CDR3 plus reference TRBV7-2 and TRBJ1-1, the full variable domain is GAGVSQSPSNKVTEKGKDVELRCDPISGHTALYWYRQSLGQGLEFLIYFQGNSAPDKSGLPSDRFSAERTGGSVSTLTIQRTQQEDSAVYLCASSLARIRGNEAFFGQGTRLTVV.

The rearrangement joins TRBV7-2 to TRBJ1-1; 7 bases line up with TRBD1. V trimming: 3 bases; J trimming: 1 base; junction bases outside the gene matches: 8. CDR1 SGHTA and CDR2 FQGNSA come from the germline V gene. This CDR3 is 16 amino acids long. Here the CDR3 reads CASSFYEGAGNTEAFF. The CDR3 bases are TGTGCCAGCAGCTTTTATGAGGGGGCTGGGAACACTGAAGCTTTCTTT.

The V call is TRBV18, the J call TRBJ1-2; D is ambiguous. Trimming took 5 bases from V and 2 from J, leaving 12 bases between them. CDR1 is KGHSH, CDR2 LQKENI, per germline. This CDR3 region has 14 residues. The DNA for the CDR3 is TGTGCCAGCTCAGCTCTGCGGGAAAACTATGGCTACACCTTC. Its translation: CASSALRENYGYTF.

The V gene is TRBV6-5, the J gene TRBJ2-3; TRBD1 agrees at 9 bases. Germline loops: CDR1 MNHEY, CDR2 SVGAGI. J was trimmed by 5 bases and V by 4 bases; bases with no gene match: 4. The length of the CDR3 is 14 residues. The CDR3 protein is CASSLGQGGDTQYF. The CDR3 DNA is TGTGCCAGCAGTTTGGGACAGGGAGGAGATACGCAGTATTTT.

CDR3 bases: TGTGCCAGCAGGGAACTAAAACGGGGGGCCCGAGATACGCAGTATTTT. Translated: CASRELKRGARDTQYF. The chain combines TRBV6-1 with TRBJ2-3, with TRBD2 as a possible D gene (7 bases). The V end lost 6 bases, the J end lost 5 bases, and 21 bases lay between the germline ends. CDR3 length: 16 residues. Per germline, CDR1 MNHNS and CDR2 SASEGT.

V and J are TRBV4-1 and TRBJ2-3, with 7 bases that match TRBD2. Germline-derived CDR1 and CDR2 are MGHRA and YSYEKL. V dropped 7 bases and J dropped 4; count of bases not matched to a gene: 11. The CDR3 is made up of 15 amino acids. The CDR3 protein is CASMGGQRTSDTQYF. CDR3 sequence (DNA): TGCGCCAGCATGGGAGGGCAGAGAACTTCAGATACGCAGTATTTT.

The chain links TRBV10-1 to TRBJ1-5; 7 nucleotides align to TRBD1. V lost 5 bases and J lost 5; bases outside the gene matches: 6. Germline CDR1 reads WNHNN; CDR2 reads SYGVQD (reference sequence). The CDR3 extends over 14 amino acids. The CDR3 loop reads CASSPDRRDQPQHF. The DNA for the CDR3 is TGCGCCAGCAGTCCGGACAGGCGGGATCAGCCCCAGCATTTT.

This chain connects TRBV18 to TRBJ2-2; a possible D gene is TRBD1 (5 bases). This CDR3 spans 19 amino acids. The V gene lost 1 base and the J gene lost 0 bases, with 18 bases spanning the gap. Germline CDR1 KGHSH, CDR2 LQKENI. CDR3 in DNA: TGTGCCAGCTCACCACGTACCGACAGCCAGTTCGCGAACACCGGGGAGCTGTTTTTT. It is translated as CASSPRTDSQFANTGELFF.

The rearrangement uses TRBV7-2 and TRBJ2-5, with 7 bases that match TRBD1. The length of the CDR3 is 13 residues. V lost 4 bases and J lost 7; bases outside the gene matches: 6. The germline CDR1 and CDR2 sequences are SGHTA and FQGNSA. DNA of the CDR3: TGTGCCAGCAGCTACACAGGGGAAGGGACCCAGTACTTC. Residues: CASSYTGEGTQYF.

The chain recombines TRBV18 with TRBJ1-2, with D possibly being TRBD1 (6 bases). From germline, CDR1 is KGHSH and CDR2 LQKENI. The CDR3 covers 14 residues. V was pared by 6 bases and J by 1 base, with 12 bases between. CDR3 nucleotides: TGTGCCAGCTCCCTCGGACAGTTTAACTATGGCTACACCTTC. The encoded protein is CASSLGQFNYGYTF.

The chain combines TRBV30 with TRBJ1-5; 10 nucleotides align to TRBD1. The CDR3 spans 15 residues. Unmatched junction bases numbered 3, after V lost 0 bases and J lost 4 bases. Germline values: CDR1 GTSNPN, CDR2 SVGIG (reference sequence). The CDR3 DNA is TGTGCCTGGAGTGTACGACAGGGGGCTAATCAGCCCCAGCATTTT. The encoded protein is CAWSVRQGANQPQHF.

The chain joins TRBV6-1 to TRBJ2-5; 8 bases agree with TRBD2. J was trimmed by 4 bases and V by 6 bases; bases with no gene match: 4. Germline values: CDR1 MNHNS, CDR2 SASEGT. The CDR3 has 13 residues. DNA of the CDR3: TGTGCCAGCAGCCTCAGCGGGAGAGAGACCCAGTACTTC. As protein: CASSLSGRETQYF.

The chain has TRBV6-1 and TRBJ1-1; 7 bases are shared with TRBD1. Per the germline V gene, CDR1 is MNHNS and CDR2 is SASEGT. Trimming removed 5 bases from V and 1 base from J; junction bases left unmatched: 4. There are 14 residues in the CDR3. CDR3 coding DNA: TGTGCCAGCAGTCGGGACAGAACGAACACTGAAGCTTTCTTT. This encodes CASSRDRTNTEAFF.

J is TRBJ2-1 and V is TRBV10-3; D call uncertain. There are 13 residues in the CDR3. The ends were cut back, 5 bases at V and 4 bases at J, with 9 bases in the middle. Germline-derived CDR1 and CDR2 are ENHRY and SYGVKD. CDR3 DNA sequence: TGTGCCATCAGTACAACGGGTTACAATGAGCAGTTCTTC. It yields the protein CAISTTGYNEQFF.

The sample holds a few counts of this clone. The chain links TRBV6-1 to TRBJ2-3; TRBD2 aligns across 8 bases. Germline lookup yields CDR1 MNHNS and CDR2 SASEGT. The CDR3 length is 14 residues. V lost 4 bases to trimming and J lost 6 bases; unmatched junction nucleotides: 6. CDR3 loop: CASSGSGGFDTQYF. CDR3 sequence (DNA): TGTGCCAGCAGTGGGAGCGGGGGCTTCGATACGCAGTATTTT.

This rearrangement joins TRBV5-1 to TRBJ2-7; TRBD1 matches at 9 bases. The CDR3 has 14 amino acids. With V trimmed by 3 bases and J by 3 bases, 4 bases remained unmatched. CDR1 SGHRS and CDR2 YFSETQ come from the germline V gene. As DNA, the CDR3 is TGCGCCAGCAGCTCGGGACAGGGATTCTACGAGCAGTACTTC. It encodes CASSSGQGFYEQYF.

This clone was observed a single time. The rearrangement links TRBV9 to TRBJ1-1; D unclear. Germline V gene lookup returns CDR1 SGDLS and CDR2 YYNGEE. Trimming stripped 9 bases from V and 0 bases from J, with 12 bases between. The CDR3 covers 13 residues. The CDR3 spells CATGYGVNTEAFF. DNA of the CDR3: TGTGCCACCGGATATGGAGTGAACACTGAAGCTTTCTTT.

This clone was counted between two and nine times. The chain carries TRBV6-6 and TRBJ1-2, with D uncertain. The CDR3 spans 12 residues. The V gene lost 2 bases and the J gene lost 4 bases, with 5 bases spanning the gap. CDR1 is MNHNY and CDR2 is SVGAGI in the germline V gene (reference sequence). The CDR3 spells CASSYESYGYTF. The CDR3 nucleotides are TGTGCCAGCAGTTACGAGAGCTATGGCTACACCTTC.

The DNA for the CDR3 is TGTGCCATCACCCCCCAGGGGCCCAGCTCGACCTACGAGCAGTACTTC. Translating it yields CAITPQGPSSTYEQYF. The chain uses TRBV10-3 and TRBJ2-7; D may be TRBD1 (6 bases). Germline lookup yields CDR1 ENHRY and CDR2 SYGVKD. The V end lost 7 bases, the J end lost 2 bases, and 21 bases lay between the germline ends. The CDR3 length is 16 residues.

This clone has a handful of counts. The chain couples TRBV7-9 to TRBJ1-2; 7 bases map to TRBD1. Germline-derived CDR1 and CDR2 are SEHNR and FQNEAQ (reference sequence). The V and J ends lost 5 bases and 9 bases, in that order; junction bases with no gene match: 9. This CDR3 comprises 13 residues. CDR3 in amino acids: CASSLTGESRYTF. The CDR3 DNA follows: TGTGCCAGCAGCCTTACAGGGGAATCGCGCTACACCTTC.

The CDR3 DNA reads TGCGCCAGCAGCTGGAAGACTCCCTTGTCCCTCCCTTCGCCCTACGAGCAGTACTTC. Translation: CASSWKTPLSLPSPYEQYF. The V call is TRBV5-1, the J call TRBJ2-7; D ambiguous. Trimming took 3 bases from V and 2 from J, leaving 27 bases between them. The CDR3 spans 19 residues. In germline, CDR1 is SGHRS, CDR2 YFSETQ.

This clone was counted a single time. Here the CDR3 reads CASSFAGNTEAFF. For the CDR3, the DNA is TGCGCCAGCAGCTTTGCAGGGAACACTGAAGCTTTCTTT. V usage is TRBV5-1 and J usage is TRBJ1-1; D gene ambiguous. Trimming left V 2 bases short and J 1 base short, with 6 bases between. The CDR3 contains 13 residues. Germline values: CDR1 SGHRS, CDR2 YFSETQ.

The J gene is TRBJ2-5, the V gene TRBV7-8; 7 nucleotides match TRBD2. The V gene's germline CDR1 is SGHVS and CDR2 FQNEAQ. The CDR3 consists of 16 residues. The junction had 13 bases not matched to a gene; V was cut back by 4 bases and J by 5 bases. The CDR3 DNA is TGTGCCAGCAGCTCGGGTGGGACGGGGGGTGTGGAGACCCAGTACTTC. Translating gives CASSSGGTGGVETQYF.

The chain uses TRBV5-1 and TRBJ2-1; 8 nucleotides line up with TRBD2. The junction had 23 bases not matched to a gene; V was cut back by 3 bases and J by 6 bases. The germline gives CDR1 SGHRS, CDR2 YFSETQ. The CDR3 is 20 amino acids. The CDR3 loop reads CASSSGLALTRQGAGNEQFF. The CDR3 DNA is TGCGCCAGCAGCTCCGGACTAGCTCTAACGAGGCAAGGGGCCGGCAATGAGCAGTTCTTC.

The V gene is TRBV5-1, the J gene TRBJ2-1; 11 bases line up with TRBD2. The CDR3 runs to 15 residues. Germline CDR1 is SGHRS and CDR2 is YFSETQ. V dropped 4 bases and J dropped 4; count of bases not matched to a gene: 4. CDR3 loop: CASSGGTSGYNEQFF. CDR3 nucleotide sequence: TGCGCCAGCAGCGGGGGGACTAGCGGTTACAATGAGCAGTTCTTC.